The 16 T cell receptor beta chains below were found in one sample sequenced in a study of CD8+ T cells in alopecia areata. Peripheral blood and lesional scalp punch biopsies came from alopecia areata patients. Sequencing used cDNA as its template, made by extracting RNA and reverse transcribing it. Sequenced by immunoSEQ multiplex PCR; TCRdb stores in-frame clones only, minus some. The sample lists 10,000 or so clones, 50% to 70% seen once, with around 8% in the top ten. The specimen comprised skin, sampled at week 0. These receptors came from a human donor with alopecia areata.

This sequence joins TRBV19 and TRBJ2-3, with 7 bases that match TRBD2. The length of the CDR3 is 16 residues. CDR1 is LNHDA and CDR2 is SQIVND in the germline V gene (reference sequence). With 5 bases clipped from V and 2 bases from J, the junction kept 10 bases outside the gene matches. The CDR3 here is CASSPASGVYTDTQYF. DNA for the CDR3: TGTGCCAGTAGTCCGGCTAGCGGTGTTTACACAGATACGCAGTATTTT.

This clone showed up just a few times. The chain links TRBV18 to TRBJ2-1, with D unresolved. Germline values: CDR1 KGHSH, CDR2 LQKENI. V was cut by 2 bases and J by 1 base, with 18 bases left in between. There are 18 residues in the CDR3. CDR3 bases: TGTGCCAGCTCACCAGCCTGGGTCCCGAACCCTTCCTACAATGAGCAGTTCTTC. This gives the protein CASSPAWVPNPSYNEQFF.

The chain combines TRBV13 with TRBJ1-1; 7 bases align to TRBD1. CDR3 length equals 17 residues. Germline values: CDR1 PRHDT, CDR2 FYEKMQ (reference sequence). Unmatched junction bases numbered 10, after V lost 0 bases and J lost 3 bases. CDR3 loop: CASSLGLMRGPHTEAFF. The CDR3 DNA reads as TGTGCCAGCAGCTTAGGCCTAATGAGGGGGCCACACACTGAAGCTTTCTTT.

Only a few counts were recorded for this clone. The chain couples TRBV2 to TRBJ2-7; D is unresolved. Per the germline V gene, CDR1 is SNHLY and CDR2 is FYNNEI. V was cut by 3 bases and J by 3 bases, with 6 bases left in between. CDR3 length: 12 residues. CDR3 in DNA: TGTGCCAGCAGTGACCTTTTCTACGAGCAGTACTTC. Its translation: CASSDLFYEQYF.

This chain links TRBV6-1 with TRBJ2-7, with D possibly being TRBD1 (6 bases). Germline V lookup: CDR1 MNHNS, CDR2 SASEGT. The length of the CDR3 is 13 residues. V shed 6 bases and J shed 3 bases, with 12 bases lying between them. CDR3 sequence reads: CASRQGRVYEQYF. The CDR3 DNA reads as TGTGCCAGCAGACAGGGAAGGGTCTACGAGCAGTACTTC.

V gene TRBV7-2 combines with J gene TRBJ1-1, with D maybe TRBD1 (6 bases). Trimming took 2 bases from V and 0 from J, leaving 10 bases between them. The germline CDR1 and CDR2 sequences are SGHTA and FQGNSA. This CDR3 is built from 15 residues. In nucleotides, the CDR3 is TGTGCCAGCAGCTTAAACAGGGCCATGAACACTGAAGCTTTCTTT. This codes for CASSLNRAMNTEAFF.

This chain links TRBV4-2 with TRBJ2-2; 10 positions match TRBD2. With 3 bases clipped from V and 3 bases from J, the junction kept 4 bases outside the gene matches. CDR1 LGHNA and CDR2 YNFKEQ come from the germline V gene. This CDR3 comprises 16 residues. CDR3 in amino acids: CASSHRTSGHTGELFF. The CDR3 bases are TGTGCCAGCAGCCACAGGACTAGCGGACACACCGGGGAGCTGTTTTTT.

V is TRBV4-2 and J is TRBJ2-5; D may be TRBD2 (5 bases). The V gene lost 1 base and the J gene lost 10 bases, with 13 bases spanning the gap. Germline V gene lookup returns CDR1 LGHNA and CDR2 YNFKEQ. The CDR3 contains 13 residues. CDR3 sequence: CASSQGYAEDQYF. DNA for the CDR3: TGTGCCAGCAGCCAAGGGTACGCGGAGGACCAGTACTTC.

This rearrangement joins TRBV11-3 to TRBJ2-7; maybe TRBD1 (6 bases). The CDR3 sequence is 14 residues long. Germline-derived CDR1 and CDR2 are SGHNT and YENEEA. With 2 bases removed from V and 6 bases from J, the gap between germline ends came to 14 bases. CDR3 amino acids: CASSLWGHISEQYF. The CDR3 DNA sequence: TGTGCCAGCAGCTTATGGGGGCATATTTCCGAGCAGTACTTC.

The rearrangement uses TRBV30 and TRBJ2-7; a possible D gene is TRBD1 (6 bases). Germline CDR1 reads GTSNPN; CDR2 reads SVGIG (reference sequence). Trimming left V 0 bases short and J 4 bases short, with 7 bases between. The CDR3 runs to 12 residues. As DNA, the CDR3 is TGTGCCTGGAGTGTAGGGGGTTACGAGCAGTACTTC. Translating gives CAWSVGGYEQYF.

This clone appeared a few times. The gene calls are TRBV5-5 and TRBJ1-5; D gene ambiguous. Trimming removed 0 bases from V and 0 bases from J, with 10 bases in between. The V gene's germline CDR1 is SGHKS and CDR2 YYEKEE (reference sequence). This CDR3 region has 16 residues. The CDR3 DNA follows: TGTGCCAGCAGCTTGGGAATGGGTTATAGCAATCAGCCCCAGCATTTT. As protein: CASSLGMGYSNQPQHF.

This chain uses TRBV20-1 with TRBJ1-5, with unresolved D. CDR1 DFQATT and CDR2 SNEGSKA come from the germline V gene (reference sequence). The CDR3 length is 11 residues. Trimming shortened V by 0 bases and J by 11 bases, and 8 bases separated the two germline ends. CDR3: CSARDRRAQHF. DNA of the CDR3: TGCAGTGCTAGAGATCGGAGGGCCCAGCATTTT.

The chain employs TRBV19 and TRBJ2-1; 9 bases agree with TRBD2. Germline CDR1 and CDR2: LNHDA and SQIVND (reference sequence). This CDR3 is 14 amino acids long. V dropped 5 bases and J dropped 15; count of bases not matched to a gene: 14. CDR3 in DNA: TGTGCCAGTAGTGAGACTAGCGGAGGGGTGTGGTGGTTCTTC. Translating it yields CASSETSGGVWWFF.

The chain joins TRBV6-1 to TRBJ1-1; D remains ambiguous. The germline V and J ends were trimmed by 2 bases and 3 bases, with 7 bases remaining between them. The CDR3 is made up of 13 amino acids. Per the germline V gene, CDR1 is MNHNS and CDR2 is SASEGT. The CDR3 reads CASSETRHTEAFF. CDR3 nucleotides: TGTGCCAGCAGTGAAACGCGACACACTGAAGCTTTCTTT.

This sequence joins TRBV18 and TRBJ1-2; the match to TRBD1 covers 8 bases. The germline CDR1 and CDR2 sequences are KGHSH and LQKENI. Trimming cost V 3 bases and J 3 bases; bases outside gene matches: 6. The CDR3 extends over 15 amino acids. CDR3 sequence: CASSPRTGPHYGYTF. For the CDR3, the DNA is TGTGCCAGCTCACCGAGGACAGGGCCTCACTATGGCTACACCTTC.

With respect to this clone: One end of the junction is discordant with germline, which a read error may explain. The V gene is TRBV6-1, the J gene TRBJ2-7; no definite D call. From germline, CDR1 is MNHNS and CDR2 SASEGT. CDR3 length: 14 residues. CDR3 in DNA: TGTGCCCTAACGGCGGCCAGAGGCTCCTACGAGCAGCACTTC. It specifies CALTAARGSYEQHF.